The rows below give T cell receptor beta chains drawn from one sample of a study of blood T cells in healthy people across ages. MiXCR, applied by TCRdb to the 5' RACE reads, yields one record per CDR3 protein. This table has about 570,000 distinct CDR3 sequences, roughly a quarter appearing once. Sequencing was performed on blood. These receptors were collected from a woman in her 70s in good health. The conserved cysteine and the conserved F or W are not part of the CDR3 here. A D gene is named only where the DNA matches it firmly.

V gene,D gene,J gene,CDR3 protein
TRBV5-1,.,TRBJ2-5,ASSDTVGGETQY
TRBV5-1,.,TRBJ1-1,ASSLANRGLGTEAF
TRBV7-2,.,.,ASSLRTKGEQY
TRBV6-2/TRBV6-3,.,TRBJ1-1,ASRMRNTEAF
TRBV2,.,TRBJ2-6,ASSVVGANVLT
TRBV7-3,TRBD2,TRBJ2-2,ASSPTSGGLGGELF
TRBV6-1,.,TRBJ1-2,ASSEAGLGYGYT
TRBV7-2,TRBD1,TRBJ1-1,ASSPPGDRAKVTEAF
TRBV27,.,TRBJ1-6,ASTTGTYVPLH
TRBV20-1,TRBD2,TRBJ2-4,SAPTSGGDGAKNIQY
TRBV3-1,TRBD1,.,ASSSEVGTVYNEQF
TRBV29-1,.,TRBJ1-1,SVEPKGNTEAF
TRBV29-1,.,TRBJ2-1,SVQGWSYNEQF
TRBV6-1,TRBD2,TRBJ2-3,ASSERAGIAGGRADTQY
TRBV2,.,TRBJ2-1,ASSARGNERF
TRBV3-1,.,TRBJ2-5,ASSQDMAGTRY
TRBV24-1,TRBD1,TRBJ2-1,ATSEGGKIYNEQF
TRBV7-3,.,TRBJ2-7,ASSVDREGGQY
TRBV6-2/TRBV6-3,.,TRBJ2-3,ASTGLGAGDTQY
TRBV6-6,.,TRBJ2-5,ASTDRIQETQY
TRBV6-1,.,TRBJ2-2,ASSEDPFGGELF
TRBV9,.,TRBJ2-2,ASSVAGVAGELF
TRBV7-2,.,TRBJ2-3,ASSLRRGHTDTQY
TRBV12-3/TRBV12-4,.,TRBJ2-5,ASSLGRNQETQY
TRBV7-2,TRBD1,TRBJ2-4,ASSPGGSAKNIQY
TRBV10-3,TRBD1,TRBJ2-2,AISSTGADNTGELF
TRBV6-5,TRBD1,TRBJ1-6,ASTQTPGGSGNSPLH
TRBV5-6,TRBD2,TRBJ2-3,ASSLSGAGDTQY
TRBV27,TRBD1,TRBJ2-5,ASSVDRGLNMA
TRBV3-1,.,.,ASTQDSSWNEQF
TRBV10-3,.,TRBJ2-1,AAEGDKSSYNEQF